A single TCR beta chain is shown here with its context. This same CDR3 is encoded by further DNA sequences in the sample. This CDR3 comprises 15 residues. CDR1 is SGHRS, CDR2 YFSETQ, per germline. J lost 0 bases, V lost 4 bases, and 3 bases had no gene match. The sample is drawn from a study of blood T cell repertoires in COVID-19. Study summary: T cells, B-cell-depleted T cells, or PBMCs supplied cDNA or gDNA.

Produced via immunoSEQ multiplex PCR; TCRdb's table is partial and in-frame only. The table records around 200,000 clones, roughly 80% of them present only once. The chain joins TRBV5-1 to TRBJ1-3, with 8 bases identical to TRBD1. Specimen: peripheral blood. This sequence was found in a human donor in a cohort sampled during active COVID-19. As DNA, the CDR3 is TGCGCCAGCAGCGTAGACAGGGGCTCTGGAAACACCATATATTTT. It translates to CASSVDRGSGNTIYF.